The 5 T cell receptor beta chains presented below share a single source sample, sequenced in a study of CD8 T cells in ankylosing spondylitis. TCRdb fed the 5' RACE reads into MiXCR, producing one record per CDR3 protein. Among more than 95,000 distinct CDR3 sequences listed, roughly 8.3% were seen once. The specimen was blood, either unsorted or a sorted T cell fraction (not recorded which). The receptors shown here come from a male donor with ankylosing spondylitis or in good health (not recorded which).

This clonotype was recorded at least ten times. CDR3 sequence reads: CASSRGSDTQETQYF. For the CDR3, the DNA is TGCGCCAGCAGCCGGGGAAGCGACACCCAAGAGACCCAGTACTTC. The chain employs TRBV4-3 and TRBJ2-5; D call uncertain. With 4 bases removed from V and 1 base from J, the gap between germline ends came to 13 bases. In germline, CDR1 is LGHNA, CDR2 YSLEER. The CDR3 covers 15 residues.

This clonotype was observed at least ten times. The V gene is TRBV6-1, the J gene TRBJ2-7; 8 bases fit TRBD1. CDR3 size: 14 residues. The V and J ends lost 6 bases and 2 bases, in that order; junction bases with no gene match: 6. CDR1 is MNHNS, CDR2 SASEGT, per germline. The CDR3 nucleotides read TGTGCCAGCAGCCGACAGGGGACCACCTACGAGCAGTACTTC. Translated, it gives CASSRQGTTYEQYF.

This clonotype appeared many times. The chain recombines TRBV11-2 with TRBJ1-1; perhaps TRBD1 as D (5 bases). The CDR3 is made up of 14 amino acids. Germline assignment: CDR1 SGHAT and CDR2 FQNNGV. Trimming removed 7 bases from V and 4 bases from J, with 16 bases in between. The CDR3 DNA follows: TGTGCCAGCACATGGGATGGGGGGGGCACTGAAGCTTTCTTT. Translated: CASTWDGGGTEAFF. Complete variable domain (other parts from reference TRBV11-2 and TRBJ1-1): EAGVAQSPRYKIIEKRQSVAFWCNPISGHATLYWYQQILGQGPKLLIQFQNNGVVDDSQLPKDRFSAERLKGVDSTLKIQPAKLEDSAVYLCASTWDGGGTEAFFGQGTRLTVV.

This clonotype was counted ten times or more. The chain links TRBV7-8 to TRBJ2-7; D is possibly TRBD2 (5 bases). CDR3 length equals 14 residues. Germline-derived CDR1 and CDR2 are SGHVS and FQNEAQ. V was shortened by 0 bases and J by 5 bases, with 11 bases between the two germline ends. CDR3 DNA sequence: TGTGCCAGCAGCTTAGCCGGACTGGCCAACGAGCAGTACTTC. As protein: CASSLAGLANEQYF.

This clonotype has a count of ten or more. The chain joins TRBV10-3 to TRBJ1-6, with 8 positions matching TRBD1. CDR1 and CDR2 (germline): ENHRY, SYGVKD. With 6 bases clipped from V and 2 bases from J, the junction kept 3 bases outside the gene matches. The CDR3 consists of 15 residues. The CDR3 DNA reads TGTGCCATCAGGGGGACAGGCGCCTATAATTCACCCCTCCACTTT. Protein sequence: CAIRGTGAYNSPLHF.